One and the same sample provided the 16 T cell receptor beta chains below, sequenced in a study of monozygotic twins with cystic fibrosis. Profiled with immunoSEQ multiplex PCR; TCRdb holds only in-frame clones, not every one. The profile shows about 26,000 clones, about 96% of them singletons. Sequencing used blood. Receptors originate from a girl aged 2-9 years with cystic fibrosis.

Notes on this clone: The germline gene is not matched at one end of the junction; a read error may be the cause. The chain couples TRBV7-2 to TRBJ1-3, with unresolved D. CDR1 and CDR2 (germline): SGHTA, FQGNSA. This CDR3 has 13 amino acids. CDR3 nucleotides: TGTGCCAGCAGCTCTGGTCCTGGGAACACCATATATTTT. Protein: CASSSGPGNTIYF.

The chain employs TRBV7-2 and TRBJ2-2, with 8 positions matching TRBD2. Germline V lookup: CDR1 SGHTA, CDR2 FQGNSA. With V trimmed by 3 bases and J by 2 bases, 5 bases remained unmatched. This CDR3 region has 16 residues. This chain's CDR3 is CASSFLAGLNTGELFF. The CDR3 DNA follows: TGTGCCAGCAGCTTCTTAGCGGGATTAAACACCGGGGAGCTGTTTTTT.

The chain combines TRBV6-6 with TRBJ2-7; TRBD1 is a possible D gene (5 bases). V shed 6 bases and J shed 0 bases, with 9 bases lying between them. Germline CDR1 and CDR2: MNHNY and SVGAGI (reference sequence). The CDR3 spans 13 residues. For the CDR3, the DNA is TGTGCCAGCAGCCGGACACTCTCCTACGAGCAGTACTTC. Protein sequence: CASSRTLSYEQYF.

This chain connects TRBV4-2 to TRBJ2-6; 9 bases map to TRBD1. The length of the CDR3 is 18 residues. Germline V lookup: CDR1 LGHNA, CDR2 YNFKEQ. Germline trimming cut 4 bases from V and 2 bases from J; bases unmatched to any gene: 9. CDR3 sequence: CASSLRGQGNTGANVLTF. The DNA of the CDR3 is TGTGCCAGCAGCCTCAGAGGACAGGGGAATACTGGGGCCAACGTCCTGACTTTC.

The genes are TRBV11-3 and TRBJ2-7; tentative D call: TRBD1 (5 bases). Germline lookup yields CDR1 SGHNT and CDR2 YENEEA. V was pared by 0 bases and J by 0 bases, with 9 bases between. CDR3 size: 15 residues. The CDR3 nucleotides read TGTGCCAGCAGCTTAGATCAGGGCACCTCCTACGAGCAGTACTTC. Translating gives CASSLDQGTSYEQYF.

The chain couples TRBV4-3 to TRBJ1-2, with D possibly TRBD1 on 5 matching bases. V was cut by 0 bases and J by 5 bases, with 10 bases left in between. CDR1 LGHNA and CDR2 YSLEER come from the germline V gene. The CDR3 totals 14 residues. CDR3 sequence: CASSQERGGYGYTF. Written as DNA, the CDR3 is TGCGCCAGCAGCCAAGAGAGGGGCGGGTATGGCTACACCTTC.

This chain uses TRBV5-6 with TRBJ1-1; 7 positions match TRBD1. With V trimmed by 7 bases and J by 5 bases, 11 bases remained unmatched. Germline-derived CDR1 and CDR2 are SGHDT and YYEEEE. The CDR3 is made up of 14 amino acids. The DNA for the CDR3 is TGTGCCAGCCTTGGACAGGTCAGGGGGACTGAAGCTTTCTTT. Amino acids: CASLGQVRGTEAFF.

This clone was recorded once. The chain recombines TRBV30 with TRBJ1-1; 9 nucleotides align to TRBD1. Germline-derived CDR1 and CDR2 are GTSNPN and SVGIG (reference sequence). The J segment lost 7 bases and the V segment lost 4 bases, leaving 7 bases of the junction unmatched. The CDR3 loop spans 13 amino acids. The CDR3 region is CAWKWDRVGEAFF. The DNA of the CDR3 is TGTGCCTGGAAATGGGACAGGGTTGGTGAAGCTTTCTTT.

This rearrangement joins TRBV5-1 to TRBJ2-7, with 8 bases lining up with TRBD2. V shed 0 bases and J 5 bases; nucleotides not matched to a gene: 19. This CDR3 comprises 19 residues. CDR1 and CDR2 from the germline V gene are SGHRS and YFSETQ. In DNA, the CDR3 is TGCGCCAGCAGCTTGGCCGACGGGAGGGCCTATGAGGTTACCCACGAGCAGTACTTC. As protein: CASSLADGRAYEVTHEQYF. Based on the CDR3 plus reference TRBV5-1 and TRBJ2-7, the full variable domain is KAGVTQTPRYLIKTRGQQVTLSCSPISGHRSVSWYQQTPGQGLQFLFEYFSETQRNKGNFPGRFSGRQFSNSRSEMNVSTLELGDSALYLCASSLADGRAYEVTHEQYFGPGTRLTVT.

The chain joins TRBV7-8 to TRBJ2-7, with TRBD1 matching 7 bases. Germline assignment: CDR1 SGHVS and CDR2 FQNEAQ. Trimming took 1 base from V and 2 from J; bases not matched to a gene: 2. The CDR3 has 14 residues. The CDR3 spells CASSLGQGAYEQYF. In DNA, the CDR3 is TGTGCCAGCAGCTTAGGTCAGGGGGCCTACGAGCAGTACTTC.

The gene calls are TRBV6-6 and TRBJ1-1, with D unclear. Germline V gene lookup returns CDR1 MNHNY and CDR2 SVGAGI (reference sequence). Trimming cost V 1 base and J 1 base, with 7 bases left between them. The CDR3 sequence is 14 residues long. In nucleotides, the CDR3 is TGTGCCAGCAGTTACTGGAGGGAGAACACTGAAGCTTTCTTT. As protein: CASSYWRENTEAFF.

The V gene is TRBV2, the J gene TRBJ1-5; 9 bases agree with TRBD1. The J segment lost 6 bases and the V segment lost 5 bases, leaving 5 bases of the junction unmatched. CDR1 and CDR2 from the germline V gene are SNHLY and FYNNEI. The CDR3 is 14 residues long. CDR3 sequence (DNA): TGTGCCAGCAGTAAAGAGACAGGGGGTCAGCCCCAGCATTTT. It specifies CASSKETGGQPQHF.

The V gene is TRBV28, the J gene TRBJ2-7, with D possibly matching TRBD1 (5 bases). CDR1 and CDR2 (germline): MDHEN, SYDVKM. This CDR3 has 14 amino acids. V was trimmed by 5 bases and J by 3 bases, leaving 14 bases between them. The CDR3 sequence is CASSPWGRSYEQYF. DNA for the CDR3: TGTGCCAGCAGTCCCTGGGGCAGAAGCTACGAGCAGTACTTC.

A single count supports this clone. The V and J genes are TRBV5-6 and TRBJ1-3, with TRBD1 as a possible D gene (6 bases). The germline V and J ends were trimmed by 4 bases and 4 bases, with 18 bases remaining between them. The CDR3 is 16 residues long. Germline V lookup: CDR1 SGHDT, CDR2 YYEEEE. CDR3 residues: CASSPEGGERGNTIYF. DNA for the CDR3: TGTGCCAGCAGCCCAGAGGGGGGCGAACGAGGAAACACCATATATTTT.

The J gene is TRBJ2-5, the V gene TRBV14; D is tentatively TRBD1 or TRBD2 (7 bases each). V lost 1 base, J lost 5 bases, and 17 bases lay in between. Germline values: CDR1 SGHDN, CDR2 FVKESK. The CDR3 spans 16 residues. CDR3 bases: TGTGCCAGCAGCCAAGTCGGGGGGACAGCGGGGGAGACCCAGTACTTC. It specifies CASSQVGGTAGETQYF.

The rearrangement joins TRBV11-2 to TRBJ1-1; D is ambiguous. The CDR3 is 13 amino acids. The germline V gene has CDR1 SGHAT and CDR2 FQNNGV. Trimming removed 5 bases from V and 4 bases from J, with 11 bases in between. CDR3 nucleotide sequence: TGTGCCAGCAGCCAATTTTCTTCCACTGAAGCTTTCTTT. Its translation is CASSQFSSTEAFF.